The 9 T cell receptor beta chains below were found in one sample sequenced in a study of neurological immune-mediated disorders. Time point given: longitudinal time-point 3. TCRdb ran MiXCR on the 5' RACE reads and lists one entry per CDR3 protein. The data hold more than 75,000 distinct CDR3 sequences, with about 4.5% observed a single time. Input material: PBMCs. These receptors were taken from a woman aged 60-70 years with multiple sclerosis.

This clonotype was seen many times. The rearrangement links TRBV6-2 or TRBV6-3 to TRBJ2-1; 10 positions agree with TRBD2. Germline-derived CDR1 and CDR2 are MNHEY and SVGEGT. With V trimmed by 6 bases and J by 5 bases, 7 bases remained unmatched. The CDR3 contains 15 residues. Written as DNA, the CDR3 is TGTGCCAGCAGGCCTGCTAGCGGGGGACACAATGAGCAGTTCTTC. This translates into CASRPASGGHNEQFF.

This clonotype came up many times. V gene TRBV20-1 combines with J gene TRBJ1-3; D is ambiguous. Germline V gene sequence: CDR1 DFQATT, CDR2 SNEGSKA (reference sequence). CDR3 length equals 14 residues. V was trimmed by 2 bases and J by 0 bases, leaving 8 bases between them. The CDR3 nucleotides are TGCAGTGCTAGACTCCATGACTCTGGAAACACCATATATTTT. This gives the protein CSARLHDSGNTIYF.

In its sample, this clonotype was seen many times. The chain links TRBV12-3 or TRBV12-4 to TRBJ2-7; TRBD2 agrees at 7 bases. The J segment lost 1 base and the V segment lost 2 bases, leaving 8 bases of the junction unmatched. This CDR3 is 16 amino acids long. CDR3 protein: CASSLSGAGWSYEQYF. DNA for the CDR3: TGTGCCAGCAGTTTAAGTGGAGCGGGATGGTCCTACGAGCAGTACTTC.

This clonotype came up many times. This chain connects TRBV6-5 to TRBJ2-7, with TRBD1 matching over 8 bases. The germline V gene encodes CDR1 MNHEY and CDR2 SVGAGI. V gave up 5 bases and J gave up 3 bases; unmatched junction bases: 9. The CDR3 has 15 residues. This CDR3 reads CASSRGQGRGYEQYF. Here the CDR3 DNA reads TGTGCCAGCAGTAGAGGACAGGGAAGGGGCTACGAGCAGTACTTC.

This clonotype came up many times. The chain combines TRBV20-1 with TRBJ1-2, with TRBD1 as a possible D gene (6 bases). This CDR3 region has 13 residues. Germline CDR1 DFQATT, CDR2 SNEGSKA (reference sequence). Trimming shortened V by 6 bases and J by 1 base, and 12 bases separated the two germline ends. The CDR3 spells CSAPGTFNYGYTF. The CDR3 bases are TGCAGTGCACCTGGGACATTTAACTATGGCTACACCTTC.

The sample holds many counts of this clonotype. The chain joins TRBV7-8 to TRBJ2-2; 8 bases are shared with TRBD1. Looked up from germline, CDR1 is SGHVS and CDR2 is FQNEAQ. CDR3 length: 15 residues. J gave up 7 bases and V 1 base, and 5 bases lay outside the gene matches. CDR3 region: CASSLGTGNYGELFF. The CDR3 DNA reads TGTGCCAGCAGCTTAGGGACAGGGAATTACGGGGAGCTGTTTTTT.

This clonotype came up many times. The rearrangement uses TRBV20-1 and TRBJ2-4; D is perhaps TRBD2 (6 bases). Trimming pared 4 bases from V and 6 bases from J, leaving 22 bases between. The CDR3 has 16 residues. Germline V CDR1 and CDR2: DFQATT, SNEGSKA (reference sequence). In DNA, the CDR3 is TGCAGTGCTACTGCTAGCGCGAGGTTGGAAGGAAACATTCAGTACTTC. The encoded protein is CSATASARLEGNIQYF.

The table lists this clonotype with many counts. The chain joins TRBV3-1 to TRBJ1-1; D call uncertain. Trimming removed 4 bases at V and 4 bases at J, with 16 bases between. The length of the CDR3 is 15 residues. Germline-derived CDR1 and CDR2 are LGHDT and YNNKEL (reference sequence). The CDR3: CASSPSALVGTEAFF. DNA of the CDR3: TGTGCCAGCAGCCCCTCCGCCCTTGTGGGCACTGAAGCTTTCTTT. The full variable domain, with the rest looked up from reference TRBV3-1 and TRBJ1-1, is DTAVSQTPKYLVTQMGNDKSIKCEQNLGHDTMYWYKQDSKKFLKIMFSYNNKELIINETVPNRFSPKSPDKAHLNLHINSLELGDSAVYFCASSPSALVGTEAFFGQGTRLTVV.

This clonotype was counted at least ten times. This chain joins TRBV5-1 and TRBJ1-1; D perhaps matches TRBD1 (6 bases). In germline, CDR1 is SGHRS, CDR2 YFSETQ. The length of the CDR3 is 14 residues. V lost 4 bases to trimming and J lost 4 bases, with 14 bases between them. As DNA, the CDR3 is TGCGCCAGCAGCCCCGGGGGCAGGGTCACTGAAGCTTTCTTT. Its protein product is CASSPGGRVTEAFF.